The rows below give T cell receptor beta chains drawn from one sample of a study of T-cell memory formation after mild COVID-19. From the 5' RACE reads, TCRdb called clonotypes with MiXCR, one entry per CDR3 protein. The sample records 500,000 to 600,000 distinct CDR3 sequences, roughly 18% being singletons. Specimen: PBMCs or a T cell subset sorted from them (not recorded which). The receptors stem from an adult woman who had mild COVID-19 (a few samples of this study predate the infection). Cell type and time point are not known. The CDR3 runs from the conserved cysteine through the conserved F or W. The D gene is left open where the match is weak. The size entry is marked missing in some rows and otherwise reads once, few, many or a size class.

J gene	V gene	clone size	D gene	CDR3 DNA	CDR3 protein
TRBJ1-4	TRBV5-5	few	TRBD1	TGTGCCAGCAGCCTCACGGACAGGGAGAGGAGCGAAAAACTGTTTTTT	CASSLTDRERSEKLFF
TRBJ2-3	TRBV9	-	TRBD1	TGTGCCAGCAGCGTAGCGGGACAGGGGGCCGCGAGAGGCACAGATACGCAGTATTTT	CASSVAGQGAARGTDTQYF
TRBJ2-4	TRBV7-9	few	-	TGTGCCAGCAGCTCGGACCCAAACAGCGACATTCAGTACTTC	CASSSDPNSDIQYF
TRBJ2-1	TRBV5-1	-	TRBD2	TGCGCCAGCAGCTTGGCTCTAAGCGGGGACGGTGAGCAGTTCTTC	CASSLALSGDGEQFF
TRBJ2-7	TRBV19	few	-	TGTGCCAGTAGTATGGAGACCTCCTACGAGCAGTACTTC	CASSMETSYEQYF
TRBJ2-5	TRBV7-8	-	-	TGTGCCAGCAGCAAGATGCAGGGGAGTCAAGAGACCCAGTACTTC	CASSKMQGSQETQYF
TRBJ2-1	TRBV11-2	few	-	TGTGCCAGCAGCCCCAGAAGCCCATACAATGAGCAGTTCTTC	CASSPRSPYNEQFF
TRBJ2-7	TRBV30	-	TRBD1	TGTGCCTGGAGTTCCCGACAGGGGGCAAGGTACGAGCAGTACTTC	CAWSSRQGARYEQYF
TRBJ2-1	TRBV7-2	few	-	TGTGCCAGCAGCTTAGAGGGGGGTGCGATCAATGAGCAGTTCTTC	CASSLEGGAINEQFF
TRBJ2-3	TRBV11-3	-	TRBD2	TGTGCCAGCAGCTTAGGGGATAGCGGGAGCTCGAATACGCAGTATTTT	CASSLGDSGSSNTQYF
TRBJ1-1	TRBV19	few	-	TGTGCCAGTAGTATGAAGAGAAACACTGAAGCTTTCTTT	CASSMKRNTEAFF
TRBJ1-1	TRBV18	many	-	TGTGCCAGCTCACTGTTCAGGGCCCCCTCGGGGGGTGAAGCTTTCTTT	CASSLFRAPSGGEAFF
TRBJ1-2	TRBV20-1	-	TRBD1	TGCAGTGCTAGAGAGCTCCGGACAGGGGATGGCTACACCTTC	CSARELRTGDGYTF
TRBJ2-4	TRBV7-2	few	TRBD2	TGTGCCAGCAGCCTACACAAAACGGGACTAGCGGAGCTAGCCAAAAACATTCAGTACTTC	CASSLHKTGLAELAKNIQYF
TRBJ1-1	TRBV12-3/TRBV12-4	-	-	TGTGCCAGCAGAAACCCCCCGAACACTGAAGCTTTCTTT	CASRNPPNTEAFF
TRBJ2-7	TRBV11-3	-	-	TGTGCCAGCAGCCCTCGTGCAAGAAGGGCCATCCACGAGCAGTACTTC	CASSPRARRAIHEQYF
TRBJ2-3	TRBV29-1	-	-	TGCAGCGTTGGAGGCACAGATACGCAGTATTTT	CSVGGTDTQYF
TRBJ1-2	TRBV28	-	-	TGTGCCAGCCAGACCCAATTTCAGACAGGCGCGGCTAACTATGGCTACACCTTC	CASQTQFQTGAANYGYTF
TRBJ2-7	TRBV7-9	few	TRBD2	TGTGCCAGCAGCTTATGGCTAGCGGAGAACTACGAGCAGTACTTC	CASSLWLAENYEQYF
TRBJ2-3	TRBV20-1	many	-	TGCAGTGCTTGGAACCGGGACACAGGCACAGATACGCAGTATTTT	CSAWNRDTGTDTQYF
TRBJ2-1	TRBV20-1	few	-	TGCAGTGCTAGAGCGGGAGACTACAATGAGCAGTTCTTC	CSARAGDYNEQFF
TRBJ2-5	TRBV6-2/TRBV6-3	few	TRBD2	TGTGCCAGCAGTTACCGCCCTCTCCTAACGGGAGGGCCCTCACGGACCCAGTACTTC	CASSYRPLLTGGPSRTQYF
TRBJ2-4	TRBV5-1	few	TRBD1	TGCGCCAGCAGCTCCAAGGGACAGGGTAGGGTAGACATTCAGTACTTC	CASSSKGQGRVDIQYF
TRBJ2-1	TRBV12-3/TRBV12-4	-	TRBD2	TGTGCCAGCTCGTTAGTTCCACCGTGGGGGGGTTTGAATGAGCAGTTCTTC	CASSLVPPWGGLNEQFF
TRBJ2-7	TRBV29-1	-	TRBD1	TGCAGCGTTGAGGTCAGGGGGAGACGCTACGAGCAGTACTTC	CSVEVRGRRYEQYF
TRBJ2-7	TRBV14	few	TRBD1	TGTGCCAGCAGCCAAGATCGCCTAGGACAGGGGGAGTCCTACGAGCAGTACTTC	CASSQDRLGQGESYEQYF
TRBJ1-1	TRBV19	few	-	TGTGCCAGTAGTATTACGGGTATCGGCTGGAACACTGAAGCTTTCTTT	CASSITGIGWNTEAFF
TRBJ2-7	TRBV20-1	-	-	TGCAGTGCCCGAGGCTTGCCACCCATCATCTACGAGCAGTACTTC	CSARGLPPIIYEQYF
TRBJ2-2	TRBV25-1	few	-	TGTGCCAGCAGTGTCGGGACCTTAAACACCGGGGAGCTGTTTTTT	CASSVGTLNTGELFF
TRBJ2-1	TRBV5-1	few	TRBD2	TGCGCCAGCAGCTTGCTCGGTAGCGGGAGGTTGAATGAGCAGTTCTTC	CASSLLGSGRLNEQFF
TRBJ1-5	TRBV19	-	-	TGTGCCGCCTCACCCTCTTGGGACGGCGCGAGGCAGCCCCAGCATTTT	CAASPSWDGARQPQHF
TRBJ2-1	TRBV7-6	few	-	TGTGCCAGCAGCTTAGGGGGAAACGACAATGAGCAGTTCTTC	CASSLGGNDNEQFF
TRBJ2-1	TRBV5-1	many	TRBD2	TGCGCCAGCAGTACCGGGACTAGCGGGAACTACAATGAGCAGTTCTTC	CASSTGTSGNYNEQFF
TRBJ2-1	TRBV20-1	few	TRBD2	TGCAGTGCTAGAGATCTGACTAGCGGGAGGGAAACTTGTCCGTTCTTC	CSARDLTSGRETCPFF
TRBJ1-1	TRBV15	few	TRBD1	TGTGCCACCAGCGGACCGGGACAGGGGGCTTTGAACACTGAAGCTTTCTTT	CATSGPGQGALNTEAFF
TRBJ1-1	TRBV20-1	-	-	TGCAGTGCTAAGGACCCGATGTCGGCGAACACTGAAGCTTTCTTT	CSAKDPMSANTEAFF
TRBJ2-7	TRBV27	few	-	TGTGCCAGCAGTTTATCGTGGGGGACCTACGAGCAGTACTTC	CASSLSWGTYEQYF
TRBJ2-3	TRBV6-5	few	-	TGTGCCAGCAGTGACGATGGGGAGGCGGCAGATACGCAGTATTTT	CASSDDGEAADTQYF
TRBJ2-1	TRBV4-2	few	-	TGTGCCAGTAGGGGTCCGGGCTCCTACAATGAGCAGTTCTTC	CASRGPGSYNEQFF
TRBJ2-2	TRBV18	few	-	TGTGCCAGCTCCTCCCCCACAGAAGCTAACACCGGGGAGCTGTTTTTT	CASSSPTEANTGELFF
TRBJ2-1	TRBV6-5	few	TRBD2	TGTGCCAGCAGTCAAGCGGGGGGGGGCCCCAATGAGCAGTTCTTC	CASSQAGGGPNEQFF